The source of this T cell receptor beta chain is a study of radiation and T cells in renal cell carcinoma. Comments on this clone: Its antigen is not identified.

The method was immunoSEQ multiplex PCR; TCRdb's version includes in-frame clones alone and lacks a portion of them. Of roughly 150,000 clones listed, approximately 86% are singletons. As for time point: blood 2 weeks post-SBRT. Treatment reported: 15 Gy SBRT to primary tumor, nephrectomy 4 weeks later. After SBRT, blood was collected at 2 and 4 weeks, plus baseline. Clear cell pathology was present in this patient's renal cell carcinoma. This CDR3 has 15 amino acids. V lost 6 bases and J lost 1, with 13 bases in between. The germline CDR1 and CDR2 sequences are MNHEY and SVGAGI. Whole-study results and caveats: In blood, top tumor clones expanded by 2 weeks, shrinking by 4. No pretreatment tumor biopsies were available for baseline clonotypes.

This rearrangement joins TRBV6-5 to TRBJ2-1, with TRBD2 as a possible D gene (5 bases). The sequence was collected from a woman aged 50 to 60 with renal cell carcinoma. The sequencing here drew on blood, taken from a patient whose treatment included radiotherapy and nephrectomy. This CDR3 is CASSSRELSYNEQFF. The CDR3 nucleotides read TGTGCCAGCAGCTCTCGGGAACTATCCTACAATGAGCAGTTCTTC.